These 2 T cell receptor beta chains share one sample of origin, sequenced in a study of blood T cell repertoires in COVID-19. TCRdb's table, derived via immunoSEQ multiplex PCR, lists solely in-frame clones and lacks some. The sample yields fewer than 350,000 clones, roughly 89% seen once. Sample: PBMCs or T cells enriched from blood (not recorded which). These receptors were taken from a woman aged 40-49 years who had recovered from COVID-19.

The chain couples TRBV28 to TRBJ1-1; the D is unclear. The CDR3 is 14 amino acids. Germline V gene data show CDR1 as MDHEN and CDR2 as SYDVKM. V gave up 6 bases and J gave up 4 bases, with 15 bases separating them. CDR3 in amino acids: CASRKTSVITEAFF. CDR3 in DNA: TGTGCCAGCAGAAAAACATCAGTGATCACTGAAGCTTTCTTT.

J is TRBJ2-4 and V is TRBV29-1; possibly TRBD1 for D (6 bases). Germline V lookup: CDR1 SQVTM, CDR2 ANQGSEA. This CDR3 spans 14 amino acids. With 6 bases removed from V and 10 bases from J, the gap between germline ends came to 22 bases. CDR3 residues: CSVAPGTTSGIQYF. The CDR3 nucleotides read TGCAGCGTAGCCCCCGGGACAACCTCTGGGATTCAGTACTTC.